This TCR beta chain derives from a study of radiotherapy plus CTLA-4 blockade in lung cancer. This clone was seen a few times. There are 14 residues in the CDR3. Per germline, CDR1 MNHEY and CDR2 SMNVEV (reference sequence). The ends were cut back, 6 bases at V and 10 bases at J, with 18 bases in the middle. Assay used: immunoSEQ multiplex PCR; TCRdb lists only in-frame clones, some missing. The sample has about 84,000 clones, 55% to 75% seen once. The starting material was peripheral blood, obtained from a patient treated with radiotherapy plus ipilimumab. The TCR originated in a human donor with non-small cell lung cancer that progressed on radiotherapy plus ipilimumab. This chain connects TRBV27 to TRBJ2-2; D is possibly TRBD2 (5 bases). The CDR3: CASRGVEAIAELFF. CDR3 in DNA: TGTGCCAGCAGGGGAGTTGAGGCTATTGCGGAGCTGTTTTTT.